This T cell receptor beta chain was retrieved from a study of tumor-infiltrating lymphocytes in localized non-small cell lung cancer. Across the study: Some samples were collected after neoadjuvant chemotherapy; smokers, never-smokers and several histologies were included.

Germline V gene lookup returns CDR1 SGHDT and CDR2 YYEEEE. There are 14 residues in the CDR3. The trim removed 4 bases at V and 3 bases at J, leaving 7 bases unmatched. Sequenced by immunoSEQ multiplex PCR; TCRdb stores in-frame clones only, minus some. The sample has about 2,300 clones; under 60% are singletons. Regarding the study as a whole: Not all patients were TCR sequenced, owing to tissue quantity.

This clone was recorded once. Its target is unknown. The rearrangement uses TRBV5-6 and TRBJ2-7; 7 nucleotides line up with TRBD1. The receptor was isolated from a human donor with non-small cell lung cancer. Some clones in this sample may be carry-over from other donors' samples. Specimen: uninvolved lung tissue not adjacent to the tumor. CDR3 protein: CASSRQGGLYEQYF. The CDR3 DNA reads as TGTGCCAGCAGCAGACAGGGTGGGCTCTACGAGCAGTACTTC. The full variable domain, rest sourced from reference TRBV5-6 and TRBJ2-7, is DAGVTQSPTHLIKTRGQQVTLRCSPKSGHDTVSWYQQALGQGPQFIFQYYEEEERQRGNFPDRFSGHQFPNYSSELNVNALLLGDSALYLCASSRQGGLYEQYFGPGTRLTVT.